This is a list of T cell receptor beta chains from one sample in a study of blood T cell repertoires in COVID-19. The repertoire was sequenced with immunoSEQ multiplex PCR; TCRdb's copy has only in-frame clones and lacks some. Of more than 150,000 clones listed, 70% to 80% are singletons. Source material: PBMCs or T cells enriched from blood (not recorded which). Receptors originate from a man aged 55 to 70 who had been exposed to COVID-19. CDR3s include the opening cysteine and the closing phenylalanine or tryptophan. A D gene is named only where the DNA matches it firmly. A row's size may be missing; if present it is once, few, many or a size class.

j_call | clone_size | d_call | v_call | cdr3_aa | cdr3_nt
TRBJ1-1 | NA | NA | TRBV11-3 | CASSSVGWAPEAFF | TGTGCCAGCAGCTCCGTTGGTTGGGCCCCTGAAGCTTTCTTT
TRBJ1-4 | NA | TRBD1 | TRBV28 | CASSPRDSGNEKLFF | TGTGCCAGCAGTCCCCGGGACAGTGGTAATGAAAAACTGTTTTTT
TRBJ1-4 | NA | TRBD1 | TRBV3-1/TRBV3-2 | CASSSRQGASEKLFF | TGTGCCAGCAGCAGTCGACAGGGGGCTAGTGAAAAACTGTTTTTT
TRBJ2-5 | NA | NA | TRBV24-1 | CATSGRLETQYF | TGTGCCACCAGCGGGAGATTGGAGACCCAGTACTTC
TRBJ2-3 | NA | TRBD2 | TRBV19 | CASTPSGTYTDTQYF | TGTGCCAGTACTCCTAGCGGGACTTACACAGATACGCAGTATTTT
TRBJ1-5 | NA | NA | TRBV27 | CASRLTGSNQPQHF | TGTGCCAGCAGATTAACAGGGAGCAATCAGCCCCAGCATTTT
TRBJ2-2 | once | TRBD2 | TRBV24-1 | CATSIHSGSVGTGELFF | TGTGCCACCAGTATCCATAGCGGGAGCGTCGGCACCGGGGAGCTGTTTTTT
TRBJ1-1 | NA | TRBD1 | TRBV6-2/TRBV6-3 | CASSSGTGVTNTEAFF | TGTGCCAGCAGCTCCGGGACAGGGGTCACGAACACTGAAGCTTTCTTT
TRBJ1-6 | NA | TRBD1 | TRBV2 | CASSDTGQANSPLHF | TGTGCCAGCAGTGATACGGGACAGGCCAATTCACCCCTCCACTTT
TRBJ2-7 | NA | TRBD1 | TRBV15 | CATPGQSSYEQYF | TGTGCCACCCCGGGACAGAGCTCCTACGAGCAGTACTTC
TRBJ1-1 | NA | NA | TRBV3-1/TRBV3-2 | CASSQGTSKNPEAFF | TGTGCCAGCAGCCAAGGTACATCCAAGAACCCTGAAGCTTTCTTT
TRBJ2-1 | few | NA | TRBV24-1 | CATSDWSEDEQFF | TGTGCCACCAGTGATTGGTCGGAGGATGAGCAGTTCTTC
TRBJ1-1 | NA | TRBD1 | TRBV27 | CASSLGTGRNTEAFF | TGTGCCAGCAGTTTAGGGACAGGGAGAAACACTGAAGCTTTCTTT
TRBJ1-1 | NA | TRBD1 | TRBV30 | CAWSGDRGKAAFF | TGTGCCTGGAGTGGGGACAGGGGCAAGGCGGCTTTCTTT
TRBJ2-5 | few | TRBD2 | TRBV19 | CATRLAGETQYF | TGTGCCACGAGATTAGCGGGAGAGACCCAGTACTTC
TRBJ1-5 | NA | NA | TRBV28 | CASTGGAEDQPQHF | TGTGCCAGCACTGGGGGCGCGGAGGATCAGCCCCAGCATTTT
TRBJ2-1 | NA | NA | TRBV5-4 | CASSIGTPSSYNEQFF | TGTGCCAGCAGCATCGGGACTCCCAGCTCCTACAATGAGCAGTTCTTC
TRBJ2-3 | NA | NA | TRBV27 | CASSELGDTQYF | TGTGCCAGCAGCGAGTTGGGCGATACGCAGTATTTT
TRBJ2-1 | NA | TRBD1 | TRBV9 | CASSVLRQGVDEQFF | TGTGCCAGCAGCGTATTGAGACAGGGGGTCGATGAGCAGTTCTTC
TRBJ1-6 | NA | NA | TRBV7-9 | CASSDRRASPLHF | TGTGCCAGCAGCGACCGGAGGGCCTCACCCCTCCACTTT
TRBJ1-1 | NA | TRBD1 | TRBV7-3 | CASSQTGVSEAFF | TGTGCCAGCAGCCAAACAGGGGTGTCTGAAGCTTTCTTT
TRBJ1-2 | NA | NA | TRBV21-1 | CASSKTEDALPDGYTF | TGTGCCAGCAGCAAAACTGAGGATGCCCTACCGGATGGCTACACCTTC
TRBJ1-1 | NA | TRBD1 | TRBV12-3/TRBV12-4 | CASRGTGNTEAFF | TGTGCCAGCAGAGGGACAGGGAACACTGAAGCTTTCTTT
TRBJ1-5 | NA | NA | TRBV12-3/TRBV12-4 | CASSIRQDQPQHF | TGTGCCAGCAGTATTCGACAGGATCAGCCCCAGCATTTT
TRBJ2-3 | NA | TRBD2 | TRBV9 | CASSVASGLTDTQYF | TGTGCCAGCAGCGTGGCTAGCGGACTCACAGATACGCAGTATTTT
TRBJ2-5 | few | TRBD2 | TRBV2 | CASIRWAGVGETQYF | TGTGCCAGCATACGTTGGGCGGGAGTGGGTGAGACCCAGTACTTC
TRBJ2-2 | NA | NA | TRBV7-8 | CASSLKQNTGELFF | TGTGCCAGCAGCTTAAAGCAGAACACCGGGGAGCTGTTTTTT
TRBJ1-5 | NA | NA | TRBV12-3/TRBV12-4 | CASSFGLGPQHF | TGTGCCAGCAGTTTCGGACTGGGCCCCCAGCATTTT
TRBJ2-1 | NA | NA | TRBV7-3 | CASSLTYRSEQFF | TGTGCCAGCAGCTTAACGTATCGGTCTGAGCAGTTCTTC
TRBJ1-2 | NA | NA | TRBV20-1 | CSATQYGYTF | TGCAGTGCTACCCAGTATGGCTACACCTTC
TRBJ2-1 | NA | TRBD2 | TRBV7-9 | CASSVTSSGSLLEQFF | TGTGCCAGCAGCGTAACATCTAGCGGGAGTTTATTGGAGCAGTTCTTC
TRBJ2-3 | NA | TRBD2 | TRBV7-2 | CASSLELAGQTSSTDTQYF | TGTGCCAGCAGCTTAGAACTAGCGGGGCAAACGAGTAGCACAGATACGCAGTATTTT
TRBJ1-1 | NA | TRBD1 | TRBV19 | CASKNRGIGGTEAFF | TGTGCCAGTAAGAACAGGGGGATTGGAGGCACTGAAGCTTTCTTT
TRBJ1-6 | NA | NA | TRBV4-2 | CASSQEEGWDSPLHF | TGTGCCAGCAGCCAAGAGGAGGGCTGGGATTCACCCCTCCACTTT
TRBJ1-4 | NA | NA | TRBV25-1 | CASSEGGPNEKLFF | TGTGCCAGCAGTGAAGGGGGCCCTAATGAAAAACTGTTTTTT
TRBJ1-2 | NA | NA | TRBV2 | CASSEREGADGYTF | TGTGCCAGCAGTGAAAGAGAGGGAGCGGATGGCTACACCTTC
TRBJ1-1 | once | NA | TRBV2 | CASRVELLLTEAFF | TGTGCCAGCAGGGTCGAATTACTCCTCACTGAAGCTTTCTTT
TRBJ2-5 | once | TRBD1 | TRBV5-1 | CASTRTGGGETQYF | TGCGCCAGCACGCGGACAGGGGGAGGCGAGACCCAGTACTTC
TRBJ2-7 | NA | TRBD1 | TRBV28 | CASSSSGFIGQGRDEQYF | TGTGCCAGCAGTTCCTCCGGTTTCATCGGACAGGGGCGTGACGAGCAGTACTTC
TRBJ2-5 | NA | NA | TRBV6-6 | CATAGYQETQYF | TGTGCCACGGCGGGATACCAAGAGACCCAGTACTTC
TRBJ2-2 | once | TRBD2 | TRBV3-1/TRBV3-2 | CASSQLGGGDTGELFF | TGTGCCAGCAGCCAACTCGGGGGAGGGGACACCGGGGAGCTGTTTTTT
TRBJ1-1 | NA | TRBD1 | TRBV5-1 | CASSPGDRVEAFF | TGCGCCAGCAGCCCGGGGGACAGGGTTGAAGCTTTCTTT
TRBJ1-2 | NA | NA | TRBV6-5 | CASSYSSVGVTYGYTF | TGTGCCAGCAGTTACTCGTCGGTCGGGGTAACCTATGGCTACACCTTC
TRBJ1-5 | NA | TRBD1 | TRBV10-2 | CASRAQGPGGQPQHF | TGCGCCAGCAGGGCTCAGGGTCCAGGGGGGCAGCCCCAGCATTTT
TRBJ2-2 | NA | TRBD2 | TRBV5-1 | CASSIGLAGSGELFF | TGCGCCAGCAGCATAGGACTAGCGGGGTCCGGGGAGCTGTTTTTT
TRBJ1-2 | NA | NA | TRBV30 | CAWSVASPGDYGYTF | TGTGCCTGGAGTGTAGCCTCTCCAGGGGACTATGGCTACACCTTC
TRBJ2-7 | many | TRBD2 | TRBV28 | CASSLLADLSEQYF | TGTGCCAGCAGTTTGCTAGCGGATCTCAGCGAGCAGTACTTC
TRBJ2-3 | once | NA | TRBV7-9 | CASSLADKRVVTDTQYF | TGTGCCAGCAGCTTAGCGGACAAGCGGGTGGTCACAGATACGCAGTATTTT
TRBJ1-5 | few | NA | TRBV10-1 | CASSDGIARPQHF | TGCGCCAGCAGTGACGGGATCGCCAGGCCCCAGCATTTT
TRBJ2-7 | NA | TRBD1 | TRBV7-2 | CASSLRQGAAYEQYF | TGTGCCAGCAGCCTGCGACAGGGGGCTGCCTACGAGCAGTACTTC
TRBJ2-1 | NA | NA | TRBV27 | CASSVLASNEQFF | TGTGCCAGCAGTGTCTTGGCTAGCAATGAGCAGTTCTTC
TRBJ2-3 | NA | NA | TRBV5-4 | CASSVTGADTQYF | TGTGCCAGCAGCGTGACAGGCGCAGATACGCAGTATTTT